Included here is one TCR beta chain sequence, with context. The sample belongs to a study of beta chain features in type 1 diabetes. The CDR3 extends over 17 amino acids. CDR1 is MGHRA and CDR2 is YSYEKL in the germline V gene. The germline V and J ends were trimmed by 6 bases and 0 bases, with 20 bases remaining between them. cDNA synthesis used the whole RNA isolate, giving expressed TCRB sequences. The data were produced by immunoSEQ multiplex PCR, yet TCRdb's version contains in-frame clones alone and is incomplete. The repertoire consists of 250,000 to 350,000 clones, with around 15% occurring once and the leading ten covering about 6.6%.

The source is a man aged 25 to 45 in good health. The chain recombines TRBV4-1 with TRBJ1-1; TRBD1 might be the D (6 bases). Material for sequencing was central memory CD4+ T cells from blood. The CDR3, as DNA: TGCGCCAGCAGACGTCAAACAGGGAATGGTTTGAACACTGAAGCTTTCTTT. Amino acids: CASRRQTGNGLNTEAFF.